The TCR beta chain described here comes from a study of tumor-infiltrating lymphocytes in primary liver carcinoma. Each 20-30 mg portion of unsorted bulk tissue served as the source for co-extraction of RNA and DNA. Germline values: CDR1 MDHEN, CDR2 SYDVKM. Trimming shortened V by 2 bases and J by 5 bases, and 27 bases separated the two germline ends. The length of the CDR3 is 20 residues. Note on this clonotype: What it recognizes is unknown. Because it lacks the conserved phenylalanine or tryptophan at the end, this CDR3 is likely a read error.

General study findings and limits: Blood's top-250-clone fraction was significantly lower than that of tumors (p = 0.039). Merely some 8-24% of top clones spanned all five tumor regions. Reduced overlap was seen in tumor-adjacent and tumor-blood pairs versus tumor region pairs.

Starting material of 450 to 500 ng total RNA yielded TCR beta cDNA via a constant-region primer. TCR beta libraries came from three nested multiplex PCR rounds using slightly modified ARM-PCR. It was with TRBV1-TRBV30 forward primers and a C-beta reverse primer that the first two PCR rounds were run, at 10 cycles each. MiXCR, applied by TCRdb to the multiplex PCR reads, yields one record per CDR3 protein. The table lists approximately 40,000 distinct CDR3 sequences, about three quarters of them singletons. Sequencing was carried out using liver tumor tissue from sampling region 2. The subset is: tumor region T2, inferior pole. The V and J genes are TRBV28 and TRBJ1-4; D possibly corresponds to TRBD1 (5 bases). This TCR was sampled from a man aged 35 to 55 with primary liver carcinoma and hepatitis B virus infection. CDR3 nucleotides: TGTGCCAGCAGTTTAATAGGTCTGGTGAATACGGGGGTCCAGAATGAAAAACTGTTTTCC. It specifies CASSLIGLVNTGVQNEKLFS.